These 14 T cell receptor beta chains were all obtained from the same sample, sequenced in a study of cytomegalovirus exposure and HLA in healthy donors. The study ran its PCR with 60 Vbeta and 13 Jbeta primers. The protocol was immunoSEQ multiplex PCR, while the TCRdb copy is restricted to in-frame clones and leaves out a portion. Of about 82,000 clones in the sample, roughly 72% were seen once. The sequenced sample was PBMCs. Every receptor here comes from a young man in good health and CMV-seropositive.

This chain connects TRBV2 to TRBJ2-7; TRBD1 matches 9 bases. This CDR3 spans 13 amino acids. Germline trimming cut 6 bases from V and 7 bases from J; bases unmatched to any gene: 7. Germline V gives CDR1 SNHLY, CDR2 FYNNEI. CDR3 sequence: CASSIQGAQEQYF. DNA for the CDR3: TGTGCCAGCAGCATACAGGGGGCGCAGGAGCAGTACTTC.

The chain has TRBV19 and TRBJ1-3; 11 bases map to TRBD1. CDR1 is LNHDA, CDR2 SQIVND, per germline (reference sequence). CDR3 length equals 17 residues. The ends lost 1 base at V and 4 bases at J; junction bases unmatched: 6. This CDR3 reads CASSIGDRGTAGNTIYF. The CDR3 DNA reads as TGTGCCAGTAGTATAGGGGACAGGGGGACTGCCGGAAACACCATATATTTT.

CDR3 loop: CAWSSRANTEAFF. Here the CDR3 DNA reads TGTGCCTGGAGTAGCAGGGCGAACACTGAAGCTTTCTTT. The V call is TRBV30, the J call TRBJ1-1; D is possibly TRBD1 (5 bases). Germline values: CDR1 GTSNPN, CDR2 SVGIG (reference sequence). The length of the CDR3 is 13 residues. V was shortened by 2 bases and J by 1 base, with 8 bases between the two germline ends. Full variable domain (missing parts from reference TRBV30 and TRBJ1-1): SQTIHQWPATLVQPVGSPLSLECTVEGTSNPNLYWYRQAAGRGLQLLFYSVGIGQISSEVPQNLSASRPQDRQFILSSKKLLLSDSGFYLCAWSSRANTEAFFGQGTRLTVV.

CDR3 DNA: TGTGCCACCACTTTGGGGGGGTGGAACACCGGGGAGCTGTTTTTT. This encodes CATTLGGWNTGELFF. The chain employs TRBV7-6 and TRBJ2-2; 7 nucleotides align to TRBD2. Germline CDR1 reads SGHVS; CDR2 reads FNYEAQ. V gave up 10 bases and J gave up 1 base; unmatched junction bases: 9. The CDR3 has 15 amino acids.

The V and J genes are TRBV5-4 and TRBJ1-5; 8 positions match TRBD1. This CDR3 region has 17 residues. Germline V lookup: CDR1 SGHNT, CDR2 YYREEE (reference sequence). The ends lost 0 bases at V and 5 bases at J; junction bases unmatched: 10. The CDR3 loop reads CASSLGGAGGADQPQHF. Written as DNA, the CDR3 is TGTGCCAGCAGCTTGGGGGGGGCAGGGGGCGCTGATCAGCCCCAGCATTTT.

The genes are TRBV5-1 and TRBJ1-2, with D hard to call. The CDR3 has 14 amino acids. Germline CDR1 and CDR2: SGHRS and YFSETQ. Deletions cut 0 bases from V and 8 bases from J, with 14 bases between. The CDR3 sequence: CASSLGQEGWGYTF. CDR3 DNA: TGCGCCAGCAGCTTGGGGCAAGAGGGTTGGGGCTACACCTTC.

The V gene is TRBV6-5, the J gene TRBJ1-5, with a weak D call TRBD1 (6 bases). The CDR3 spans 15 residues. Germline loops: CDR1 MNHEY, CDR2 SVGAGI. With 6 bases removed from V and 9 bases from J, the gap between germline ends came to 21 bases. CDR3 sequence (DNA): TGTGCCAGCAGCTCAGGGGCCCATAGTGGGTTGCCCCAGCATTTT. It translates to CASSSGAHSGLPQHF.

The CDR3 nucleotides are TGTGCCAGTAGTACAGACAGGGGTTGGCAGCCCCAGCATTTT. This translates into CASSTDRGWQPQHF. The rearrangement joins TRBV19 to TRBJ1-5, with TRBD1 matching 8 bases. The CDR3 sequence is 14 residues long. Germline loops: CDR1 LNHDA, CDR2 SQIVND (reference sequence). J lost 7 bases, V lost 4 bases, and 6 bases had no gene match.

Only a few counts were recorded for this clone. The J gene is TRBJ2-3, the V gene TRBV9; 8 bases fit TRBD2. Trimming removed 1 base from V and 3 bases from J; junction bases left unmatched: 7. CDR3 length equals 16 residues. CDR1 and CDR2 (germline): SGDLS, YYNGEE. CDR3 region: CASSVRVAGGTDTQYF. CDR3 coding DNA: TGTGCCAGCAGCGTACGAGTGGCGGGAGGAACAGATACGCAGTATTTT.

This clone turned up a few times. This rearrangement joins TRBV5-1 to TRBJ1-3, with D perhaps matching TRBD1 (5 bases). Germline assignment: CDR1 SGHRS and CDR2 YFSETQ. Between the trimmed V and J ends, which lost 0 bases and 4 bases, there was a span of 11 bases. The CDR3 covers 15 residues. The CDR3 sequence: CASSLEGREGNTIYF. The CDR3 DNA reads as TGCGCCAGCAGCTTGGAGGGGCGTGAAGGAAACACCATATATTTT.

The genes are TRBV6-6 and TRBJ1-1; no definite D call. Trimming shortened V by 8 bases and J by 1 base, and 2 bases separated the two germline ends. This CDR3 spans 10 amino acids. Germline CDR1 is MNHNY and CDR2 is SVGAGI (reference sequence). The CDR3, as DNA: TGTGCCAGCCAGAACACTGAAGCTTTCTTT. Residues: CASQNTEAFF.

The rearrangement uses TRBV5-4 and TRBJ2-4; 9 bases are shared with TRBD1. The CDR3 contains 14 residues. Unmatched junction bases numbered 4, after V lost 4 bases and J lost 5 bases. Germline V CDR1 and CDR2: SGHNT, YYREEE (reference sequence). The CDR3 loop is CASSPRTGENIQYF. CDR3 coding DNA: TGTGCCAGCAGCCCCCGGACAGGGGAAAACATTCAGTACTTC.

This clone was seen more than once but under ten times. The rearrangement links TRBV2 to TRBJ1-5; TRBD1 matches 9 bases. Germline CDR1 is SNHLY and CDR2 is FYNNEI. The CDR3 contains 15 residues. V shed 6 bases, J shed 6 bases, and the junction held 9 bases outside the gene matches. CDR3 loop: CASSWDGQGSQPQHF. The CDR3 DNA follows: TGTGCCAGCAGCTGGGATGGACAGGGGAGTCAGCCCCAGCATTTT.

J is TRBJ2-1 and V is TRBV5-1; weak D call: TRBD1 (5 bases). Trimming took 2 bases from V and 0 from J, leaving 9 bases between them. The V gene's germline CDR1 is SGHRS and CDR2 YFSETQ. This CDR3 is 15 amino acids long. CDR3 residues: CASSFTQVSYNEQFF. Written as DNA, the CDR3 is TGCGCCAGCAGCTTTACACAGGTCTCCTACAATGAGCAGTTCTTC.